The sequence of this TCR beta chain was determined in a study of blood T cell repertoires in COVID-19. Study in general: COVID-19 samples from acute and convalescent phases originated in the United States, Italy and Spain.

Method: immunoSEQ multiplex PCR; TCRdb's copy keeps in-frame clones and lacks some. The sample has about 220,000 clones; roughly 84% are singletons. This clone was seen only once. Material for sequencing was peripheral blood. This receptor was taken from a woman older than 75 with acute or convalescent COVID-19.

The CDR3 nucleotides read TGCGCCAGCAATCTTGAAGGGGTTTCTGGGACGCAGTATTTT. Encoded protein: CASNLEGVSGTQYF. The chain recombines TRBV5-1 with TRBJ2-3; perhaps TRBD1 as D (5 bases). With 6 bases removed from V and 9 bases from J, the gap between germline ends came to 20 bases. The germline gives CDR1 SGHRS, CDR2 YFSETQ. The CDR3 contains 14 residues.